This TCR beta chain came from a study of identical twins listed by TCRdb under 2016. Regarding the study in general: To test whether fetal clonotypes persist, the study used deep sequencing on TCR alpha and beta repertoires from monozygotic twins, unrelated adults of various ages, and cord blood. To rule out contamination, the twin experiments were replicated at different times with different library preparation protocols.

Clipping removes 5 bases from V and 7 bases from J, with 9 as the unmatched junction base count. CDR3 length: 16 amino acids, cysteine to phenylalanine. The DNA shown is the 48-base CDR3, in frame from base 1. Receptors were amplified or captured by 5' RACE. TCRdb lists the instrument as Illumina HiSeq 2000. A universal primer binding site was introduced by template switching, and a unique molecular identifier was present in the final cDNA, enabling accurate counting of TCR cDNA molecules. Specific primers in the conserved constant-segment region were used to synthesize first-strand cDNA for the TCR alpha and beta chains. Each cDNA library was double barcoded, with a SMART-Mk sample barcode plus Illumina barcodes, to control for contamination. TruSeq adapter sequences along with Illumina sample barcodes were introduced in two successive PCR steps. Sequencing of the TCR alpha and beta cDNA libraries was done on the Illumina HiSeq platform using custom primers. For the original study's pipeline: Unique molecular identifiers were extracted from raw reads with MiGEC, and CDR3 positions were determined with MiXCR. Recombination models were inferred per individual with the repgenHMM and IGoR tools using an EM algorithm. The tcR package in R was used for shared clonotype analysis, with sharing normalized by the product of cloneset sizes. To study raw recombination without the effects of thymic and clonal selection, out-of-frame nonproductive sequences were analyzed. Through fastp at Q25 and MiXCR, TCRdb rebuilt clones from the public reads, retaining in-frame beta chains. All rows with the same CDR3 protein become a single entry with the most common DNA and genes. Here the V and J calls rest on TCRdb's processing, not on the authors' analysis. Recorded for this sample are some 900,000 distinct CDR3 sequences; approximately 13% of them occurred a single time. The ten largest clones take up about 1.5% of the sample.

Here is what the overall study found, with its caveats: In beta out-of-frame sequences, excess twin sharing was weaker, because having fewer shared sequences lowered the signal-to-noise ratio. In monozygotic twins, out-of-frame TCR alpha sharing was systematically underestimated by recombination models, although the models agreed with sharing between unrelated individuals. Out-of-frame TCR alpha sequences shared between twins showed an excess of low generation-probability sequences compared with coincidental sharing between unrelated individuals. Fewer insertions were carried by abundant cord blood beta clonotypes, a similar but weaker trend appeared in young adult naive repertoires, and no such trend appeared in memory repertoires. Conclusions relied on cross-sectional statistical analysis, since the same donors could not be followed over many years. Zero-insertion analyses could be partly confounded by invariant T cells such as MAIT and iNKT, although diverse VJ usage argued against such confounding for most clonotypes.

Every donor was a healthy Caucasian. The twin cohort comprised three pairs of female monozygotic twins, all aged roughly 18 to 30 years. RNA for TCR libraries was isolated from peripheral blood mononuclear cells. This clonotype occurred a few times. Its antigen is currently not known. The input lacks base qualities; no much larger clone sits a single base away. These records were also assigned to another study, of yellow fever vaccine responses in identical twins. That second publication adds: The T cell response to vaccination in identical twins was reported by the authors to appear partly convergent and partly personalized. In the study, vaccine-responding T cell clones were precisely tracked in identical twins.

Sequenced input: PBMCs. The chain uses TRBV12-3 or TRBV12-4 and TRBJ1-5, and TRBD1 aligns with 12 junction nucleotides. The clonotype originates from a woman under 30 in good health. The CDR3: CASSTGTGGAGQPQHF. The sequenced DNA: TGTGCCAGCAGTACCGGGACAGGGGGCGCAGGGCAGCCCCAGCATTTT.